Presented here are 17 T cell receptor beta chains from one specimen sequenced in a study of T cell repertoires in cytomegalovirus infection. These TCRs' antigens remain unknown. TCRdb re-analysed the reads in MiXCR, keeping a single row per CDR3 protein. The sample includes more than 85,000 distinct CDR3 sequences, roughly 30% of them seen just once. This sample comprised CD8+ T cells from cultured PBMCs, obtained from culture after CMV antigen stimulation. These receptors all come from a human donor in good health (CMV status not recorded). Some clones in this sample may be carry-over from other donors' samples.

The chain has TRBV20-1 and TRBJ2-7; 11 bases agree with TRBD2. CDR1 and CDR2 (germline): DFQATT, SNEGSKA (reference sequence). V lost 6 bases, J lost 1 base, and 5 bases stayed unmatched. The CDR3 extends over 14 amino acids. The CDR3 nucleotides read TGCAGTGCCTTTACTAGCGGGAGATCCTACGAGCAGTACTTC. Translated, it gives CSAFTSGRSYEQYF.

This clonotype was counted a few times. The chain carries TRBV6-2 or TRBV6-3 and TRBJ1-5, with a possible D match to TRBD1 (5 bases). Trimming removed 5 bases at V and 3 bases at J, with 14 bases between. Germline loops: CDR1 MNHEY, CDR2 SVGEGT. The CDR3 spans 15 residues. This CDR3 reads CASSPWDGFNQPQHF. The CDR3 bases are TGTGCCAGCAGTCCTTGGGACGGATTCAATCAGCCCCAGCATTTT.

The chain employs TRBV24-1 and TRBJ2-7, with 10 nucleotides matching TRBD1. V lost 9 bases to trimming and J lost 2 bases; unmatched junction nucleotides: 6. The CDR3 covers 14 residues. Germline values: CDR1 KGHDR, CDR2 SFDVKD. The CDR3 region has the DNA TGTGCCACCGGACCGGGACAGGGGACCTACGAGCAGTACTTC. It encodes CATGPGQGTYEQYF.

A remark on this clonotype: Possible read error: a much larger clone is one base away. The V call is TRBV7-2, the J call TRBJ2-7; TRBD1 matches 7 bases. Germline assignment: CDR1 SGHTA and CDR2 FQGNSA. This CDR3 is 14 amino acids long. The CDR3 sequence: CARSLRDRVYEQYF. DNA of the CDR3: TGTGCCAGGAGCTTAAGAGACAGGGTCTACGAGCAGTACTTC.

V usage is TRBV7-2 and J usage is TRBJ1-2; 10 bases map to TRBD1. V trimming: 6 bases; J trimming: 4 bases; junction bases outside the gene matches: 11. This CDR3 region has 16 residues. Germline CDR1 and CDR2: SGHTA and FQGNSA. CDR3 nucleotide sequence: TGTGCCAGCAGTTACGCCTCGACAGGGGGCATCTATGGCTACACCTTC. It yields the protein CASSYASTGGIYGYTF.

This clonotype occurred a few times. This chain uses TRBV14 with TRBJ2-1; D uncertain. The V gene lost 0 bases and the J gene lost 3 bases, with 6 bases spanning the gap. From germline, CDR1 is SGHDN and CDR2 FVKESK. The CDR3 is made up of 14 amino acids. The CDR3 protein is CASSQDYSYNEQFF. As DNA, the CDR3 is TGTGCCAGCAGCCAAGATTACAGCTACAATGAGCAGTTCTTC.

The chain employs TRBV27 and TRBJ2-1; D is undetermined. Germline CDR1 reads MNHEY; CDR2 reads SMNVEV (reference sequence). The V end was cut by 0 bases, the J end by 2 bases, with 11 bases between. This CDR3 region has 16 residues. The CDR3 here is CASSLSTGLAYNEQFF. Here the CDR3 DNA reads TGTGCCAGCAGTTTATCAACCGGGTTGGCCTACAATGAGCAGTTCTTC.

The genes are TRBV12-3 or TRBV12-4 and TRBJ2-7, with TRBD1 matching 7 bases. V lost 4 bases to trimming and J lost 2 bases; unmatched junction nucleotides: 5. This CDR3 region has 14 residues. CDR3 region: CASSSGDRTYEQYF. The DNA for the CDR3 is TGTGCCAGCAGTTCTGGGGACAGAACCTACGAGCAGTACTTC.

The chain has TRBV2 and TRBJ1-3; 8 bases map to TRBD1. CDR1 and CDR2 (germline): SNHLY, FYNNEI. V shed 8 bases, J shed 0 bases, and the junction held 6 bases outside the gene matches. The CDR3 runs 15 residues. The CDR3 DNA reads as TGTGCCAGCCGGACAGGGCACTTCTCTGGAAACACCATATATTTT. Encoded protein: CASRTGHFSGNTIYF.

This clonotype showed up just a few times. The chain's CDR3 is CASSLWGPSNQPQHF. The CDR3 coding sequence is TGTGCCAGCAGCCTTTGGGGTCCTAGCAATCAGCCCCAGCATTTT. The rearrangement joins TRBV11-2 to TRBJ1-5; D gene unclear. CDR1 SGHAT and CDR2 FQNNGV come from the germline V gene. The CDR3 loop spans 15 amino acids. V was pared by 5 bases and J by 0 bases, with 11 bases between.

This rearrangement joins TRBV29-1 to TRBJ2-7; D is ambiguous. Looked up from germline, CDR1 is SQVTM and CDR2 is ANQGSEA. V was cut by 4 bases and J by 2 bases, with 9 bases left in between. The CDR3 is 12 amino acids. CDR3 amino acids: CSVVAEAYEQYF. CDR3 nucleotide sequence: TGCAGCGTTGTGGCAGAGGCCTACGAGCAGTACTTC.

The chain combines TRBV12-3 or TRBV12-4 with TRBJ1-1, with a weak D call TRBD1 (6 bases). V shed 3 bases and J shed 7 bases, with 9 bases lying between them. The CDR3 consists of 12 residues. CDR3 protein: CASSFTGIEAFF. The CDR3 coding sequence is TGTGCCAGCAGTTTTACAGGGATTGAAGCTTTCTTT.

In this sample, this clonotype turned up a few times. CDR3: CSARDLAGGSYEQYF. The CDR3 DNA follows: TGCAGTGCTAGGGACCTAGCGGGGGGCTCCTACGAGCAGTACTTC. This chain joins TRBV20-1 and TRBJ2-7; the match to TRBD2 covers 11 bases. CDR1 and CDR2 from the germline V gene are DFQATT and SNEGSKA (reference sequence). V was pared by 3 bases and J by 0 bases, with 4 bases of the junction left unmatched. The CDR3 is made up of 15 amino acids.

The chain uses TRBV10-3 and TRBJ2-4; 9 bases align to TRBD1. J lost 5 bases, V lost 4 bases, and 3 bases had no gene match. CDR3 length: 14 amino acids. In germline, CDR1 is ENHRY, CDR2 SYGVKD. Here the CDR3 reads CAISADRGENIQYF. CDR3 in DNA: TGTGCCATCAGTGCGGACAGGGGTGAAAACATTCAGTACTTC.

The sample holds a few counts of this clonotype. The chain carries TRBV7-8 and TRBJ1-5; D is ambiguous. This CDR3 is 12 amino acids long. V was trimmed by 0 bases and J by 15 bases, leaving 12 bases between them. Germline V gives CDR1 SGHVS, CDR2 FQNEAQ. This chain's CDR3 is CASSLAGPFGHF. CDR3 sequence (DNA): TGTGCCAGCAGCTTAGCCGGGCCCTTCGGGCATTTT.

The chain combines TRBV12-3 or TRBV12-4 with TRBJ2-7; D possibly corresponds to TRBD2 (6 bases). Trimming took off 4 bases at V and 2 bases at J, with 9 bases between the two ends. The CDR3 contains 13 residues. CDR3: CASSSGLAYEQYF. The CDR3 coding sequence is TGTGCCAGCAGTTCGGGACTGGCCTACGAGCAGTACTTC.

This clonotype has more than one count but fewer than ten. CDR3 sequence: CASSLDTGNTEAFF. CDR3 DNA: TGTGCCAGCAGTTTAGATACGGGGAACACTGAAGCTTTCTTT. The J gene is TRBJ1-1, the V gene TRBV12-3 or TRBV12-4, with no clear D. Trimming removed 1 base at V and 1 base at J, with 7 bases between. The CDR3 length is 14 residues.